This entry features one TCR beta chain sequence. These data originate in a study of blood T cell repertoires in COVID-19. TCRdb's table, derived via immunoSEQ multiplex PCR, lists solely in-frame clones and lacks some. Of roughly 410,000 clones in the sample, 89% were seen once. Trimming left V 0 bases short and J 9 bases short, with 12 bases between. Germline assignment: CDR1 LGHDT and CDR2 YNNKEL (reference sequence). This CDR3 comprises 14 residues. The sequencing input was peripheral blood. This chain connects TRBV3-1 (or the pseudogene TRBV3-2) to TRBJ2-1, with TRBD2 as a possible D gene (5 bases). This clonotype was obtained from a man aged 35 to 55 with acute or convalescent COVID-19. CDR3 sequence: CASSQDFPGGEQFF. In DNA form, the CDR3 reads TGTGCCAGCAGCCAAGATTTTCCCGGAGGTGAGCAGTTCTTC.